This passage covers 18 T cell receptor beta chains from one sample sequenced in a study of blood T cell repertoires in COVID-19. The protocol was immunoSEQ multiplex PCR, while the TCRdb copy is restricted to in-frame clones and leaves out a portion. This table holds approximately 130,000 clones, about four fifths found once. The sequencing input was peripheral blood. The receptors come from a human donor in a cohort sampled during active COVID-19.

The rearrangement uses TRBV28 and TRBJ1-4, with D tentatively TRBD1 (6 bases). Germline-derived CDR1 and CDR2 are MDHEN and SYDVKM. The ends were cut back, 6 bases at V and 7 bases at J, with 21 bases in the middle. There are 16 residues in the CDR3. CDR3 DNA: TGTGCCAGCAGAATGGGGGGGGCGGGCGGAGGTGAAAAACTGTTTTTT. As protein: CASRMGGAGGGEKLFF.

This clone was picked up one time. CDR3 coding DNA: TGTGCCAGCAGCCTTGGGGGGAATTCACCCCTCCACTTT. Its protein product is CASSLGGNSPLHF. This sequence joins TRBV7-8 and TRBJ1-6; D is possibly TRBD1 (5 bases). Germline lookup yields CDR1 SGHVS and CDR2 FQNEAQ. Trimming cost V 5 bases and J 7 bases, with 9 bases left between them. The CDR3 is 13 residues long.

The CDR3 DNA reads as TGTGCCAGCAGTCGTGGGCAGGGGACCTACGAGCAGTACTTC. The encoded protein is CASSRGQGTYEQYF. The genes are TRBV2 and TRBJ2-7; weak D call: TRBD1 (6 bases). With 5 bases removed from V and 2 bases from J, the gap between germline ends came to 13 bases. The CDR3 length is 14 residues. Germline CDR1 reads SNHLY; CDR2 reads FYNNEI.

V usage is TRBV5-4 and J usage is TRBJ1-3, with D perhaps TRBD1 (5 bases). The germline CDR1 and CDR2 sequences are SGHNT and YYREEE (reference sequence). With 0 bases removed from V and 0 bases from J, the gap between germline ends came to 7 bases. This CDR3 spans 15 amino acids. The CDR3 coding sequence is TGTGCCAGCAGCTTGGAGGGGAACTCTGGAAACACCATATATTTT. Amino acid sequence: CASSLEGNSGNTIYF.

Points on this clone: Mismatch with germline at one junction end may stem from a read error. This rearrangement joins TRBV10-1 to TRBJ2-7; D perhaps matches TRBD1 (6 bases). CDR3 length: 14 residues. Germline CDR1 reads WNHNN; CDR2 reads SYGVQD (reference sequence). The CDR3: CASSDRTAKTWGHF. The CDR3 nucleotides read TGCGCCAGCAGTGATAGGACAGCAAAGACTTGGGGGCACTTC.

The rearrangement uses TRBV4-1 and TRBJ2-2, with 9 bases that match TRBD2. The CDR3 has 17 residues. Trimming took 3 bases from V and 4 from J; bases not matched to a gene: 9. The V gene's germline CDR1 is MGHRA and CDR2 YSYEKL. In DNA form, the CDR3 reads TGCGCCAGCAGCCACGAGGGGCGGGGGGGCCGCACCGGGGAGCTGTTTTTT. The encoded protein is CASSHEGRGGRTGELFF.

The sample holds one count of this clone. Different DNA sequences within this sample yield the same CDR3. The J gene is TRBJ1-5, the V gene TRBV3-1 (or the pseudogene TRBV3-2), with TRBD1 identical over 10 bases. The CDR3 has 15 amino acids. Germline values: CDR1 LGHDT, CDR2 YNNKEL (reference sequence). After removal of 1 base from V and 5 bases from J, the junction contained 2 bases not matched to a gene. The CDR3 spells CASSQGQGAHQPQHF. DNA of the CDR3: TGTGCCAGCAGCCAAGGACAGGGGGCCCATCAGCCCCAGCATTTT.

This clone has just a few counts. The V call is TRBV9, the J call TRBJ1-6; 11 nucleotides match TRBD1. This CDR3 has 14 residues. J was trimmed by 10 bases and V by 3 bases; bases with no gene match: 3. The germline V gene encodes CDR1 SGDLS and CDR2 YYNGEE. CDR3 in DNA: TGTGCCAGCAGCGCCGGGACAGGGGGATCACCCCTCCACTTT. This codes for CASSAGTGGSPLHF. The full variable domain, with the rest looked up from reference TRBV9 and TRBJ1-6, is DSGVTQTPKHLITATGQRVTLRCSPRSGDLSVYWYQQSLDQGLQFLIQYYNGEERAKGNILERFSAQQFPDLHSELNLSSLELGDSALYFCASSAGTGGSPLHFGNGTRLTVT.

The chain couples TRBV13 to TRBJ2-3, with 16 bases that match TRBD2. The CDR3 spans 16 residues. With 3 bases clipped from V and 8 bases from J, the junction kept 5 bases outside the gene matches. CDR1 is PRHDT and CDR2 is FYEKMQ in the germline V gene (reference sequence). CDR3 nucleotide sequence: TGTGCCAGCAGCTTCGAGGGACTAGCGGGAGGGGGTACGCAGTATTTT. As protein: CASSFEGLAGGGTQYF.

The chain is built from TRBV6-5 and TRBJ2-2; 8 nucleotides agree with TRBD2. The CDR3 length is 16 residues. Germline trimming cut 1 base from V and 5 bases from J; bases unmatched to any gene: 6. Per germline, CDR1 MNHEY and CDR2 SVGAGI. The CDR3 DNA reads TGTGCCAGCAGTTACTTTTCGGGGGGGCGGACCGGGGAGCTGTTTTTT. It translates to CASSYFSGGRTGELFF.

V usage is TRBV1 and J usage is TRBJ1-2. TRBV1 is a listed pseudogene. This CDR3 has 15 residues. The CDR3 protein is CTSSQVNEEHYGYTF. The CDR3 bases are TGCACCAGCAGCCAAGTTAACGAGGAACACTATGGCTACACCTTC.

The chain recombines TRBV11-2 with TRBJ1-2; TRBD1 agrees at 8 bases. The CDR3 is made up of 14 amino acids. The junction had 7 bases not matched to a gene; V was cut back by 5 bases and J by 5 bases. The V gene's germline CDR1 is SGHAT and CDR2 FQNNGV. As DNA, the CDR3 is TGTGCCAGCAGCACATACAGGGGGGGTTATGGCTACACCTTC. It codes for CASSTYRGGYGYTF.

The chain recombines TRBV7-9 with TRBJ1-1; maybe TRBD1 (5 bases). CDR1 SEHNR and CDR2 FQNEAQ come from the germline V gene (reference sequence). This CDR3 region has 14 residues. Trimming shortened V by 3 bases and J by 0 bases, and 8 bases separated the two germline ends. CDR3 sequence reads: CASSFAGLNTEAFF. The CDR3 coding sequence is TGTGCCAGCAGCTTCGCAGGGTTGAACACTGAAGCTTTCTTT.

The chain couples TRBV7-2 to TRBJ2-2; TRBD2 might be the D (7 bases). Germline-derived CDR1 and CDR2 are SGHTA and FQGNSA. The ends were cut back, 5 bases at V and 0 bases at J, with 13 bases in the middle. This CDR3 is 16 amino acids long. The CDR3 coding sequence is TGTGCCAGCAGCCATAGGGGGGGCTCGAACACCGGGGAGCTGTTTTTT. Translation: CASSHRGGSNTGELFF.

V gene TRBV4-1 combines with J gene TRBJ2-7, with D uncertain. The CDR3 has 14 residues. Germline V gene data show CDR1 as MGHRA and CDR2 as YSYEKL. The germline V and J ends were trimmed by 1 base and 2 bases, with 9 bases remaining between them. The CDR3 region has the DNA TGCGCCAGCAGCCAAGCCGGGTCTACCTACGAGCAGTACTTC. Translation: CASSQAGSTYEQYF.

The V gene is TRBV18, the J gene TRBJ1-1; a weak D match, TRBD1 (6 bases). Between the trimmed V and J ends, which lost 2 bases and 3 bases, there was a span of 13 bases. The CDR3 totals 15 residues. Germline V gene data show CDR1 as KGHSH and CDR2 as LQKENI. CDR3 DNA: TGTGCCAGCTCACCAGTCCGACAGGAGTACACTGAAGCTTTCTTT. Translated, it gives CASSPVRQEYTEAFF.

The chain uses TRBV21-1 and TRBJ2-1; the tabulated D call, TRBD2, remains unverified against the DNA. TRBV21-1 is reported as a pseudogene. The CDR3 consists of 21 residues. In DNA, the CDR3 is TGTGCCAGCAGCCTGGAGACGACGGGGACTAGCGGCCTAAGCTCCTACAATGAGCAGTTCTTC. Residues: CASSLETTGTSGLSSYNEQFF.

V gene TRBV24-1 combines with J gene TRBJ2-3, with a possible D match to TRBD2 (5 bases). Between the trimmed V and J ends, which lost 2 bases and 0 bases, there was a span of 8 bases. The CDR3 covers 15 residues. CDR1 is KGHDR, CDR2 SFDVKD, per germline. Here the CDR3 reads CATSDSGSSTDTQYF. The CDR3 bases are TGTGCCACCAGTGATTCGGGGTCTAGCACAGATACGCAGTATTTT.